These T cell receptor beta chains were read from a single sample in a study of blood T cell repertoires in COVID-19. The protocol was immunoSEQ multiplex PCR, while the TCRdb copy is restricted to in-frame clones and leaves out a portion. The data hold roughly 120,000 clones, with approximately 80% observed a single time. Source material: peripheral blood. The receptors were sampled from a woman aged 45-65 years with acute or convalescent COVID-19. CDR3s include the opening cysteine and the closing phenylalanine or tryptophan. The D gene is left open where the match is weak. Size is stated for part of the rows, as once, few or many counts, or as a class when the clone is expanded.

v_call: TRBV7-8; d_call: NA; j_call: TRBJ2-7; clone_size: NA; cdr3_aa: CASSLATEGQYF; cdr3_nt: TGTGCCAGCAGCTTAGCCACGGAGGGGCAGTACTTC
v_call: TRBV2; d_call: NA; j_call: TRBJ1-3; clone_size: NA; cdr3_aa: CASAAGSGGNTIYF; cdr3_nt: TGTGCCAGCGCGGCAGGATCGGGGGGAAACACCATATATTTT
v_call: TRBV19; d_call: TRBD2; j_call: TRBJ2-1; clone_size: NA; cdr3_aa: CASSRGGGINEQFF; cdr3_nt: TGTGCCAGTAGTCGGGGGGGCGGAATCAATGAGCAGTTCTTC
v_call: TRBV5-1; d_call: NA; j_call: TRBJ2-1; clone_size: NA; cdr3_aa: CASNLGGARGSNEQFF; cdr3_nt: TGCGCCAGCAACCTAGGGGGGGCCCGGGGCTCCAATGAGCAGTTCTTC
v_call: TRBV5-8; d_call: NA; j_call: TRBJ1-1; clone_size: NA; cdr3_aa: CASSLDSGYTEAFF; cdr3_nt: TGTGCCAGCAGCTTGGACAGTGGGTACACTGAAGCTTTCTTT
v_call: TRBV7-2; d_call: NA; j_call: TRBJ1-5; clone_size: NA; cdr3_aa: CASTRGGPAARQPQHF; cdr3_nt: TGTGCCAGCACTAGGGGGGGCCCTGCGGCAAGGCAGCCCCAGCATTTT
v_call: TRBV21-1; d_call: NA; j_call: TRBJ1-3; clone_size: NA; cdr3_aa: CASLWEKPKDRVVYSGNTIYF; cdr3_nt: TGTGCCAGCCTATGGGAAAAACCGAAGGACAGGGTCGTTTACTCTGGAAACACCATATATTTT
v_call: TRBV27; d_call: NA; j_call: TRBJ1-6; clone_size: NA; cdr3_aa: CASSFTENSPLHF; cdr3_nt: TGTGCCAGCAGTTTTACTGAGAATTCACCCCTCCACTTT
v_call: TRBV3-1/TRBV3-2; d_call: NA; j_call: TRBJ1-5; clone_size: NA; cdr3_aa: CASSMINLWHHQPQHF; cdr3_nt: TGTGCCAGCAGCATGATCAATCTTTGGCATCATCAGCCCCAGCATTTT
v_call: TRBV5-1; d_call: TRBD1; j_call: TRBJ2-5; clone_size: NA; cdr3_aa: CASSLAAGGALETQYF; cdr3_nt: TGCGCCAGCAGCTTGGCCGCAGGGGGCGCGTTGGAGACCCAGTACTTC
v_call: TRBV20-1; d_call: NA; j_call: TRBJ1-4; clone_size: NA; cdr3_aa: CSALQGGYIF; cdr3_nt: TGCAGTGCTTTGCAGGGTGGCTACATTTTT
v_call: TRBV5-1; d_call: NA; j_call: TRBJ1-1; clone_size: NA; cdr3_aa: CASKVIGENKAFF; cdr3_nt: TGCGCCAGCAAAGTAATCGGGGAGAATAAAGCTTTCTTT
v_call: TRBV6-6; d_call: TRBD1; j_call: TRBJ1-5; clone_size: once; cdr3_aa: CASSYDGQGDQPQHF; cdr3_nt: TGTGCCAGCAGTTACGATGGACAGGGTGATCAGCCCCAGCATTTT
v_call: TRBV2; d_call: NA; j_call: TRBJ2-2; clone_size: NA; cdr3_aa: CASRVQGSTGELFF; cdr3_nt: TGTGCCAGCAGGGTTCAGGGTTCAACCGGGGAGCTGTTTTTT
v_call: TRBV5-1; d_call: NA; j_call: TRBJ1-1; clone_size: NA; cdr3_aa: CASRRQENTEAFF; cdr3_nt: TGCGCCAGCAGAAGACAGGAGAACACTGAAGCTTTCTTT
v_call: TRBV12-3/TRBV12-4; d_call: NA; j_call: TRBJ1-1; clone_size: NA; cdr3_aa: CASSLNENTEAFF; cdr3_nt: TGTGCCAGCAGCCTAAATGAGAACACTGAAGCTTTCTTT
v_call: TRBV19; d_call: NA; j_call: TRBJ1-1; clone_size: few; cdr3_aa: CASSIDRRVKPNTEAFF; cdr3_nt: TGTGCCAGTAGTATAGATCGGAGGGTAAAGCCAAACACTGAAGCTTTCTTT
v_call: TRBV19; d_call: TRBD1; j_call: TRBJ2-3; clone_size: NA; cdr3_aa: CASQPGQGRTDTQYF; cdr3_nt: TGTGCCAGTCAGCCCGGACAGGGGCGCACAGATACGCAGTATTTT
v_call: TRBV24-1; d_call: NA; j_call: TRBJ1-4; clone_size: NA; cdr3_aa: CATSGQPNEKLFF; cdr3_nt: TGTGCCACCAGTGGACAGCCGAATGAAAAACTGTTTTTT
v_call: TRBV28; d_call: TRBD1; j_call: TRBJ1-5; clone_size: NA; cdr3_aa: CASSRQGLSNQPQHF; cdr3_nt: TGTGCCAGCAGTCGACAGGGATTAAGCAATCAGCCCCAGCATTTT
v_call: TRBV28; d_call: TRBD1; j_call: TRBJ2-7; clone_size: NA; cdr3_aa: CASSLLTGEYEQYF; cdr3_nt: TGTGCCAGCAGCCTACTTACAGGGGAATACGAGCAGTACTTC
v_call: TRBV18; d_call: NA; j_call: TRBJ2-2; clone_size: NA; cdr3_aa: CASSPPGQWTNTGELFF; cdr3_nt: TGTGCCAGCTCACCACCTGGACAGTGGACAAACACCGGGGAGCTGTTTTTT
v_call: TRBV7-9; d_call: TRBD1; j_call: TRBJ1-1; clone_size: NA; cdr3_aa: CASSSPPTGGAGMNTEAFF; cdr3_nt: TGTGCCAGCAGCTCCCCCCCCACAGGGGGCGCGGGGATGAACACTGAAGCTTTCTTT
v_call: TRBV19; d_call: NA; j_call: TRBJ1-2; clone_size: NA; cdr3_aa: CASSISGRGRTYGYTF; cdr3_nt: TGTGCCAGTAGTATTTCAGGCAGGGGAAGGACCTATGGCTACACCTTC
v_call: TRBV19; d_call: NA; j_call: TRBJ2-7; clone_size: NA; cdr3_aa: CASSIVPLQGINEQYF; cdr3_nt: TGTGCCAGTAGTATAGTCCCCCTACAGGGAATCAACGAGCAGTACTTC
v_call: TRBV11-1; d_call: NA; j_call: TRBJ1-1; clone_size: NA; cdr3_aa: CASRRVMNTEAFF; cdr3_nt: TGTGCCAGCAGGAGGGTCATGAACACTGAAGCTTTCTTT